What follows are 17 T cell receptor beta chains derived from one specimen sequenced in a study of blood T cell repertoires in COVID-19. Clones were sequenced by immunoSEQ multiplex PCR, and TCRdb holds only the in-frame ones, with some missing. The sample gives around 60,000 clones, 88% of which show up once; under 4.5% is in the top ten. The specimen sequenced was peripheral blood. These receptor sequences come from a human donor in a cohort sampled during active COVID-19.

The chain uses TRBV5-3 and TRBJ1-2, with D uncertain. TRBV5-3 is labeled an ORF, and its function is uncertain. The CDR3 covers 13 residues. Trimming left V 4 bases short and J 4 bases short, with 11 bases between. The chain's CDR3 is CARSPRLIYGYTF. CDR3 DNA sequence: TGTGCCAGAAGCCCTCGTTTAATCTATGGCTACACCTTC.

The CDR3 sequence is CASSQDIIQGSLGNTIYF. The CDR3 DNA follows: TGCGCCAGCAGCCAAGATATTATTCAGGGATCGTTAGGAAACACCATATATTTT. The chain carries TRBV4-3 and TRBJ1-3; possibly TRBD1 for D (5 bases). CDR3 length equals 18 residues. The V gene's germline CDR1 is LGHNA and CDR2 YSLEER. V dropped 0 bases and J dropped 4 bases, with 19 bases sitting between them.

This clone was detected only once. This chain links TRBV10-1 with TRBJ1-4, with D possibly being TRBD1 (6 bases). This CDR3 has 16 residues. V lost 11 bases and J 8 bases, leaving 27 bases between the germline ends. Germline V gene sequence: CDR1 WNHNN, CDR2 SYGVQD (reference sequence). The CDR3 DNA follows: TGCGCCGAAAAAGGGGGGGCCAACCCCTTTGGGGAAAAACTGTTTTTT. Amino acid sequence: CAEKGGANPFGEKLFF.

The rearrangement links TRBV7-2 to TRBJ1-2, with 9 bases fitting TRBD1. The V segment lost 5 bases and the J segment 6 bases; nucleotides outside the gene matches: 10. The CDR3 length is 15 residues. Germline CDR1 and CDR2: SGHTA and FQGNSA. The CDR3 DNA follows: TGTGCCAGCAGCACAGCACACAGGGGGCGTGATGGCTACACCTTC. Residues: CASSTAHRGRDGYTF.

V is TRBV7-2 and J is TRBJ1-1; TRBD1 is a possible D gene (5 bases). The germline V and J ends were trimmed by 1 base and 2 bases, with 11 bases remaining between them. The CDR3 has 15 residues. The germline V gene encodes CDR1 SGHTA and CDR2 FQGNSA. The CDR3 DNA follows: TGTGCCAGCAGCTTAGGCGTAGGGGTTAACACTGAAGCTTTCTTT. Translation gives CASSLGVGVNTEAFF.

The chain is built from TRBV2 and TRBJ1-5, with 7 bases fitting TRBD1. CDR3 length: 14 amino acids. V trimming: 5 bases; J trimming: 6 bases; junction bases outside the gene matches: 7. Germline V CDR1 and CDR2: SNHLY, FYNNEI. Written as DNA, the CDR3 is TGTGCCAGCAGTTCAACAGGGGCGGGTCAGCCCCAGCATTTT. Translating it yields CASSSTGAGQPQHF.

The J gene is TRBJ2-7, the V gene TRBV7-9; 7 bases line up with TRBD1. V was pared by 2 bases and J by 2 bases, with 12 bases of the junction left unmatched. There are 17 residues in the CDR3. Germline assignment: CDR1 SEHNR and CDR2 FQNEAQ (reference sequence). CDR3 loop: CASSLRGPDRSTYEQYF. The CDR3 DNA sequence: TGTGCCAGCAGCTTAAGAGGCCCGGACAGGTCAACCTACGAGCAGTACTTC.

This clone is a singleton in its sample. The chain has TRBV6-6 and TRBJ2-2; D might be TRBD1 (6 bases). The CDR3 is 14 residues long. CDR1 and CDR2 from the germline V gene are MNHNY and SVGAGI (reference sequence). Trimming stripped 7 bases from V and 4 bases from J, with 13 bases between. The CDR3 DNA sequence: TGTGCCAGCACCCGGGACACCCGCACCGGGGAGCTGTTTTTT. Protein sequence: CASTRDTRTGELFF.

The chain couples TRBV7-2 to TRBJ2-7; D is unresolved. CDR3 length equals 14 residues. Germline values: CDR1 SGHTA, CDR2 FQGNSA. V was shortened by 1 base and J by 3 bases, with 10 bases between the two germline ends. The CDR3 sequence is CASSLGAAGYEQYF. The CDR3 bases are TGTGCCAGCAGCTTAGGGGCAGCCGGCTACGAGCAGTACTTC. The variable domain in full, with the rest retrieved from reference TRBV7-2 and TRBJ2-7, is GAGVSQSPSNKVTEKGKDVELRCDPISGHTALYWYRQSLGQGLEFLIYFQGNSAPDKSGLPSDRFSAERTGGSVSTLTIQRTQQEDSAVYLCASSLGAAGYEQYFGPGTRLTVT.

CDR3 sequence: CASSLEYGPQHF. The CDR3 DNA reads TGTGCCAGCAGCTTAGAATACGGGCCCCAGCATTTT. The chain employs TRBV5-4 and TRBJ1-5, with D hard to call. This CDR3 comprises 12 residues. V shed 2 bases and J shed 9 bases, with 9 bases lying between them. Germline CDR1 and CDR2: SGHNT and YYREEE (reference sequence).

The chain is built from TRBV7-3 and TRBJ2-1; TRBD1 aligns across 9 bases. J gave up 9 bases and V 4 bases, and 10 bases lay outside the gene matches. Germline-derived CDR1 and CDR2 are SGHTA and FQGTGA. The CDR3 consists of 15 residues. The CDR3 nucleotides are TGTGCCAGCAGCTCACAGGGGGCGCATTATGCTGAGCAGTTCTTC. Its protein product is CASSSQGAHYAEQFF.

The gene calls are TRBV7-8 and TRBJ2-2; perhaps TRBD2 as D (5 bases). The CDR3 totals 16 residues. Trimming took 1 base from V and 3 from J, leaving 12 bases between them. Germline CDR1 reads SGHVS; CDR2 reads FQNEAQ. CDR3 loop: CASSLEGRGYTGELFF. The CDR3 coding sequence is TGTGCCAGCAGCTTAGAAGGCAGAGGGTACACCGGGGAGCTGTTTTTT.

This clone was detected only once. The chain carries TRBV10-2 and TRBJ2-7, with 13 bases fitting TRBD2. The V segment lost 6 bases and the J segment 6 bases; nucleotides outside the gene matches: 5. Germline V CDR1 and CDR2: WSHSY, SAAADI. CDR3 size: 14 residues. The CDR3 DNA is TGCGCCAGCAGCCTCGGGACTAGCGGGGTCGAGCAGTACTTC. Translation gives CASSLGTSGVEQYF.

This clone was seen a few times. The V gene is TRBV7-9, the J gene TRBJ1-5; D is perhaps TRBD1 (5 bases). With 1 base removed from V and 1 base from J, the gap between germline ends came to 14 bases. This CDR3 is 17 amino acids long. The germline gives CDR1 SEHNR, CDR2 FQNEAQ (reference sequence). CDR3 protein: CASSLDAVGVSNQPQHF. CDR3 coding DNA: TGTGCCAGCAGCTTAGATGCGGTAGGGGTGAGCAATCAGCCCCAGCATTTT.

J is TRBJ1-4 and V is TRBV13, with 7 positions matching TRBD1. The CDR3 has 14 amino acids. Germline-derived CDR1 and CDR2 are PRHDT and FYEKMQ (reference sequence). The junction had 6 bases not matched to a gene; V was cut back by 4 bases and J by 7 bases. The CDR3 loop is CASSSRQGGEKLFF. In nucleotides, the CDR3 is TGTGCCAGCAGCTCTCGACAGGGCGGTGAAAAACTGTTTTTT.

This rearrangement joins TRBV6-2 or TRBV6-3 to TRBJ2-7, with no clear D. Trimming took 3 bases from V and 5 from J, leaving 11 bases between them. The CDR3 spans 13 residues. The germline CDR1 and CDR2 sequences are MNHEY and SVGEGT. The CDR3 protein is CASSYTGLDEQYF. The CDR3, as DNA: TGTGCCAGCAGTTATACGGGTCTGGACGAGCAGTACTTC.

The J gene is TRBJ2-1, the V gene TRBV18; 10 bases map to TRBD2. The V segment lost 2 bases and the J segment 4 bases; nucleotides outside the gene matches: 2. In germline, CDR1 is KGHSH, CDR2 LQKENI. The length of the CDR3 is 15 residues. The CDR3 coding sequence is TGTGCCAGCTCACCAGGACTAGCGGCATACAATGAGCAGTTCTTC. Amino acid sequence: CASSPGLAAYNEQFF.